This section outlines one T cell receptor (beta chain) sequence together with its context. This sample is part of a study of shared clonotypes between healthy human individuals. The donor population consisted of healthy HIV-negative adults with no recent acute infections or vaccinations. An assay was performed, and its level was deep. TCRdb's copy holds only in-frame clones and misses some; the assay was immunoSEQ multiplex PCR. Of over 700,000 clones listed, 72% are singletons. The germline CDR1 and CDR2 sequences are LGHNA and YNFKEQ. V lost 1 base, J lost 2 bases, and 6 bases lay in between. The length of the CDR3 is 14 residues.

Sequenced: memory CD4+ T cells sorted from blood. Described subset: CD45RA-negative fraction. The receptor comes from a woman aged 30 to 39 in good health. The chain carries TRBV4-2 and TRBJ2-1; D gene uncertain. The CDR3 protein is CASSQGIPYNEQFF. The CDR3 bases are TGTGCCAGCAGCCAAGGTATCCCCTACAATGAGCAGTTCTTC.